This TCR beta chain comes out of a study of glioma-infiltrating T cells (dated by TCRdb to the mid-2010s). For the study in its entirety: TCR alpha- and beta-chain repertoires were sequenced from glioma tissue, non-neoplastic brain tissue and matched peripheral blood mononuclear cells. Each tissue-infiltrating repertoire was compared with the same patient's peripheral blood repertoire to measure divergence between tissue and blood T-cell populations. The paired cohort comprised three low-grade glioma patients, several primary glioblastoma patients and three non-glioma patients contributing non-neoplastic brain tissue. Beyond this particular receptor, the publication reports: VJ-independent divergence between tissue and blood was below expectation in non-neoplastic patients but above expectation in all gliomas, especially low-grade gliomas. Group comparisons rested on small numbers: three non-neoplastic, three low-grade glioma and fewer than 10 glioblastoma patients. Only a very small number of CDR3 sequences turned up in both tissue and blood, a result put down to high CDR3 diversity combined with limited sampling.

The CDR3 runs 15 residues from the cysteine to the phenylalanine. The kept DNA is CDR3 alone, 45 bases in frame from the first base. According to the germline V gene, CDR1 reads MNHEY and CDR2 reads SVGEGT. The iRepertoire nested amplicon-rescue multiplex PCR (arm-PCR) platform was used to amplify TCR alpha and beta CDR3 regions from RNA. One-step reverse transcription and amplification used about 95-450 ng of tissue mRNA or PBMC total RNA as input. Following bead purification, Illumina adapters were added by a secondary multiplex PCR, and libraries between 200 and 400 bp were gel-purified. The libraries contained internal 6-nucleotide barcodes that were used for demultiplexing. The libraries were sequenced on an Illumina MiSeq using 2x220 or 2x250 nucleotide paired-end reads. The authors' analysis ran thus. Paired reads were merged using FLASH 1.2.11 and aligned with BWA-MEM to the GRCh37 human genome, and TRA and TRB reads were then extracted. For V and J assignment, an IMGT-derived reference of cassette sequences and CDR3 motifs that included pseudogenes was used. Reads were translated in three frames, and productive CDR3s were defined by a C…FGXG motif without stop codons. Clonotypes were defined as unique combinations of V-J cassette pair and CDR3 amino acid sequence. Hamming distance filtering was applied to reads, with thresholds set by the sequence error rate of each sample in mapped regions. TCRdb reprocessed the public reads (quality trimming at Q25 with fastp, clone calling with MiXCR) and kept in-frame beta chains. Entries that share a CDR3 protein sequence are merged under the most common genes and DNA. The V and J calls shown here were made by TCRdb, not taken from the authors' results. A total of 90,000 to 110,000 distinct CDR3 sequences appear in this sample, around 25% of them only once. 35% of the sample rests with the top ten.

Concerning this clonotype: Its antigen is still unknown. The junction and the germline gene differ at one end; a read error may be behind it.

The sequenced material came from glioma tissue, nonneoplastic brain tissue, or PBMCs (not recorded which). This chain joins TRBV6-2 or TRBV6-3 to TRBJ2-7; TRBD1 matches 10 bases in the middle. The clonotype was recovered from a human donor with low-grade glioma or glioblastoma, undergoing nonglioma brain surgery, or in good health (not recorded which). The nucleotide sequence reads as follows: TGTGCCGGCAGTGCCCTGGGACAGGGGCTCTACGAGCAGTACTTC. It translates as CAGSALGQGLYEQYF.